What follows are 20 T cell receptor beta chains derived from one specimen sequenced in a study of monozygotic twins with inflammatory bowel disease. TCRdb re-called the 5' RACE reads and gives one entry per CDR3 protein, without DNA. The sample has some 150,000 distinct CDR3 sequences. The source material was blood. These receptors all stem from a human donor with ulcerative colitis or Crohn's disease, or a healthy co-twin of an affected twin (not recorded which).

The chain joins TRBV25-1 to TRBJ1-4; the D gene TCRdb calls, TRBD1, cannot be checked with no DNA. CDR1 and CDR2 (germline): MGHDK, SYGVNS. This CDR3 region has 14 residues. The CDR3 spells CASSGHRGGEKLFF.

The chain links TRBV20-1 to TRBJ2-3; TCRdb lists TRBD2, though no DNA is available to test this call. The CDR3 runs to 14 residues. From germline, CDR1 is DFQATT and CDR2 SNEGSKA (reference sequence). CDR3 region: CSAVAGGFTDTQYF.

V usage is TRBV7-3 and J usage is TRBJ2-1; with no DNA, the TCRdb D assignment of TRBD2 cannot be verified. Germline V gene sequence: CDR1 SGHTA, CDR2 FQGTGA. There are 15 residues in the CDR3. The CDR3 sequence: CASKREGDSYNEQFF.

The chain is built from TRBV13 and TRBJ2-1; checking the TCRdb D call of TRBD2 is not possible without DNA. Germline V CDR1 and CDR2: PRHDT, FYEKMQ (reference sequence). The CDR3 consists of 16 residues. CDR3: CASSLGSGLAVDEQFF.

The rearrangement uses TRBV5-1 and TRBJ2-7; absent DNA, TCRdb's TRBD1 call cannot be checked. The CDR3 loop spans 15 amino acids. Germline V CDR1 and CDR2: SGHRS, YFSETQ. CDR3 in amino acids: CASSLVGGGPNEQYF.

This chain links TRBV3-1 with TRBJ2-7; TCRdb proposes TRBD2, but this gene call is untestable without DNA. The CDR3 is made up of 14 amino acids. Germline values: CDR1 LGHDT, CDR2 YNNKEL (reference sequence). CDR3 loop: CASSQISSIREQYF.

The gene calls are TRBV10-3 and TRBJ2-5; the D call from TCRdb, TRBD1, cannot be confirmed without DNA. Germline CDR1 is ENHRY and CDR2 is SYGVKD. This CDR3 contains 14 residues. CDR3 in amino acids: CAISSGTDQETQYF.

This CDR3 reads CASSELAGNYNEQFF. This chain connects TRBV2 to TRBJ2-1; no DNA is available, so the TRBD2 call from TCRdb remains unchecked. This CDR3 comprises 15 residues. CDR1 is SNHLY and CDR2 is FYNNEI in the germline V gene.

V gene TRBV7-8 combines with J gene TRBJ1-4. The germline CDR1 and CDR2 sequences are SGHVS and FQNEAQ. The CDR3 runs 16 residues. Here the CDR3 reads CASSLDVRGFNEKLFF.

The CDR3 is CASSRALAAINNEQFF. The rearrangement joins TRBV18 to TRBJ2-1. Looked up from germline, CDR1 is KGHSH and CDR2 is LQKENI. This CDR3 is 16 amino acids long.

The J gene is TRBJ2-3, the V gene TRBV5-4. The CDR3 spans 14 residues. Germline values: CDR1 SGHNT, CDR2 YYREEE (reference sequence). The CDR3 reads CASSWRLAIDTQYF.

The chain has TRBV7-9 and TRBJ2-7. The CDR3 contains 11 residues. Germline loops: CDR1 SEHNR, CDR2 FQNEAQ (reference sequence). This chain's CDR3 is CASGYSYEQYF. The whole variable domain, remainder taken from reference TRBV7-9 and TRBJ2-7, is DTGVSQNPRHKITKRGQNVTFRCDPISEHNRLYWYRQTLGQGPEFLTYFQNEAQLEKSRLLSDRFSAERPKGSFSTLEIQRTEQGDSAMYLCASGYSYEQYFGPGTRLTVT.

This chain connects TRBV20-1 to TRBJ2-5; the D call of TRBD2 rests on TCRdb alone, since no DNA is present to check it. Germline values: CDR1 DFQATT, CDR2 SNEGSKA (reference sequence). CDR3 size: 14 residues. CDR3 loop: CSVPALASKGTQYF.

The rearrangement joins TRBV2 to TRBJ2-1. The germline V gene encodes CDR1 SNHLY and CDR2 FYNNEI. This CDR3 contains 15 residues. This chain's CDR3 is CASSDAGGAYNEQFF.

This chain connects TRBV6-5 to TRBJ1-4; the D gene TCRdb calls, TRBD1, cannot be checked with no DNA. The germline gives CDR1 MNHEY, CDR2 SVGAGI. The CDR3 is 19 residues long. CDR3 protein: CASSSPQPVRTGVNEKLFF.

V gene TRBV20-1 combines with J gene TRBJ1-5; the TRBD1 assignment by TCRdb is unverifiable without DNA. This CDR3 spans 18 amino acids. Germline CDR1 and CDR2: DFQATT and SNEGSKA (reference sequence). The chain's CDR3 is CSARDQLDFDRDNQPQHF.

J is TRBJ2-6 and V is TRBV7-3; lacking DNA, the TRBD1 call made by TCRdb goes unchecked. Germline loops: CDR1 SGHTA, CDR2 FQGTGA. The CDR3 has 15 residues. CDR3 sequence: CASSLSGVGANVLTF.

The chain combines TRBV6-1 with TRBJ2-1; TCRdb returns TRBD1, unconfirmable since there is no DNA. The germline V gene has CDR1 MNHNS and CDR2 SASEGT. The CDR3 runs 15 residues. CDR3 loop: CASTKDRWGGNEQFF.

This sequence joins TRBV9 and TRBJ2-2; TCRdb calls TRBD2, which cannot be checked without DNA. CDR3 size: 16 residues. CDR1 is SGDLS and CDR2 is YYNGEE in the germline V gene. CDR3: CASSVEAGGATGELFF.

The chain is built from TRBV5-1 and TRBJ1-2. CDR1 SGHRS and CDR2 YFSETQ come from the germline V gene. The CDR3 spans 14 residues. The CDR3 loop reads CASSLDLINYGYTF.